The 14 T cell receptor beta chains below come from one sample, sequenced in a study of cytomegalovirus exposure and HLA in healthy donors. The study ran its PCR with 60 Vbeta and 13 Jbeta primers. Assay used: immunoSEQ multiplex PCR; TCRdb lists only in-frame clones, some missing. Of 150,000 to 160,000 clones in the sample, over 70% are singletons; the top ten hold about 13%. Sequenced sample: PBMCs. The receptors shown here come from a young man in good health and CMV-seropositive.

The CDR3 bases are TGTGCCAGCAGCTTAATTTCTGCCCAGGGCACAGATACGCAGTATTTT. Translation: CASSLISAQGTDTQYF. The chain carries TRBV11-2 and TRBJ2-3; D is ambiguous. The length of the CDR3 is 16 residues. Germline values: CDR1 SGHAT, CDR2 FQNNGV. The V and J ends lost 2 bases and 1 base respectively, with 13 bases between them.

The chain recombines TRBV27 with TRBJ1-5, with D unresolved. With 0 bases removed from V and 1 base from J, the gap between germline ends came to 10 bases. From germline, CDR1 is MNHEY and CDR2 SMNVEV (reference sequence). This CDR3 has 16 amino acids. CDR3 nucleotide sequence: TGTGCCAGCAGTTTATCGTCGGGGTTGAGCAATCAGCCCCAGCATTTT. Protein sequence: CASSLSSGLSNQPQHF.

The chain recombines TRBV5-1 with TRBJ2-3; 11 bases line up with TRBD2. Germline loops: CDR1 SGHRS, CDR2 YFSETQ. CDR3 length: 15 amino acids. V dropped 4 bases and J dropped 7; count of bases not matched to a gene: 8. The CDR3 loop is CASSPSSGRMNTQYF. CDR3 in DNA: TGCGCCAGCAGCCCCTCTAGCGGGAGGATGAATACGCAGTATTTT.

This chain joins TRBV9 and TRBJ2-5, with D possibly being TRBD1 (7 bases). Trimming took off 7 bases at V and 2 bases at J, with 15 bases between the two ends. This CDR3 has 14 amino acids. Germline V gene data show CDR1 as SGDLS and CDR2 as YYNGEE. The CDR3 nucleotides are TGTGCCAGCGGAGGGGGGACAGTTCAAGAGACCCAGTACTTC. Translation gives CASGGGTVQETQYF.

The V gene is TRBV19, the J gene TRBJ1-1, with 8 positions matching TRBD1. V lost 5 bases, J lost 1 base, and 6 bases stayed unmatched. The length of the CDR3 is 15 residues. Germline values: CDR1 LNHDA, CDR2 SQIVND (reference sequence). The CDR3 coding sequence is TGTGCCAGTAGTCCGGGGACAGGAAGGAACACTGAAGCTTTCTTT. Its protein product is CASSPGTGRNTEAFF.

The sample holds a few counts of this clone. The J gene is TRBJ2-3, the V gene TRBV6-5, with TRBD1 as a possible D gene (5 bases). The CDR3 is 14 residues long. Germline-derived CDR1 and CDR2 are MNHEY and SVGAGI. V lost 2 bases, J lost 6 bases, and 12 bases lay in between. The CDR3 DNA reads TGTGCCAGCAGTTACGGGCAGGGAAGTGATACGCAGTATTTT. It yields the protein CASSYGQGSDTQYF.

The genes are TRBV30 and TRBJ2-1, with 10 bases aligning to TRBD2. CDR3 length: 16 residues. The ends lost 5 bases at V and 4 bases at J; junction bases unmatched: 11. In germline, CDR1 is GTSNPN, CDR2 SVGIG (reference sequence). The CDR3 DNA is TGTGCCTGGGAAGACTTAACTAGCGGGGATTACAATGAGCAGTTCTTC. Amino acid sequence: CAWEDLTSGDYNEQFF.

This chain connects TRBV7-9 to TRBJ2-7; D may be TRBD2 (5 bases). Trimming pared 4 bases from V and 6 bases from J, leaving 22 bases between. Germline V gives CDR1 SEHNR, CDR2 FQNEAQ (reference sequence). The CDR3 totals 16 residues. The CDR3 protein is CASSSSRDSRGREQYF. The DNA for the CDR3 is TGTGCCAGCAGCTCCTCTAGAGACTCCCGAGGGCGCGAGCAGTACTTC.

This chain links TRBV7-2 with TRBJ1-2, with 9 bases matching TRBD1. The CDR3 loop spans 14 amino acids. Germline V gene data show CDR1 as SGHTA and CDR2 as FQGNSA. The J segment lost 6 bases and the V segment lost 5 bases, leaving 7 bases of the junction unmatched. The CDR3 region is CASSKTGGVDGYTF. CDR3 DNA: TGTGCCAGCAGCAAGACAGGGGGAGTTGATGGCTACACCTTC.

This clone has just one count. The chain is built from TRBV5-1 and TRBJ2-1; 10 bases are shared with TRBD2. Germline CDR1 reads SGHRS; CDR2 reads YFSETQ. Germline trimming cut 2 bases from V and 7 bases from J; bases unmatched to any gene: 9. This CDR3 spans 16 amino acids. CDR3 nucleotides: TGCGCCAGCAGCTTATCGACTAGCGGGTTGAAGAATGAGCAGTTCTTC. It is translated as CASSLSTSGLKNEQFF.

The genes are TRBV29-1 and TRBJ2-3; 7 bases map to TRBD2. V was clipped by 6 bases and J by 2 bases; unmatched bases: 14. CDR1 and CDR2 from the germline V gene are SQVTM and ANQGSEA. The CDR3 consists of 16 residues. DNA of the CDR3: TGCAGCGTCGGCGATGCTAGCGGAAGGTACACAGATACGCAGTATTTT. This codes for CSVGDASGRYTDTQYF.

This rearrangement joins TRBV7-9 to TRBJ1-4; D is perhaps TRBD1 (6 bases). The germline V gene encodes CDR1 SEHNR and CDR2 FQNEAQ (reference sequence). Between the trimmed V and J ends, which lost 4 bases and 5 bases, there was a span of 14 bases. The CDR3 is 15 residues long. CDR3 nucleotides: TGTGCCAGCAGCTCCCAGGACAGCCGAAATGAAAAACTGTTTTTT. Amino acid sequence: CASSSQDSRNEKLFF.

The chain is built from TRBV28 and TRBJ2-3; D remains ambiguous. The CDR3 loop spans 16 amino acids. CDR1 is MDHEN and CDR2 is SYDVKM in the germline V gene. V lost 6 bases and J 1 base, leaving 17 bases between the germline ends. DNA of the CDR3: TGTGCCAGCAGCCCTTATCCTCTAAGTCGCACAGATACGCAGTATTTT. It codes for CASSPYPLSRTDTQYF.

The rearrangement uses TRBV10-3 and TRBJ2-2; a possible D gene is TRBD1 (5 bases). Germline CDR1 is ENHRY and CDR2 is SYGVKD. CDR3 length: 14 residues. V lost 3 bases and J lost 4, with 9 bases in between. CDR3 sequence: CAISDRESTGELFF. The CDR3 DNA reads as TGTGCCATCAGTGACAGGGAAAGCACCGGGGAGCTGTTTTTT.